One and the same sample provided the 21 T cell receptor beta chains below, sequenced in a study of PD-L1 blockade in urothelial cancer. Time point: pretreatment peripheral blood. Using immunoSEQ multiplex PCR, the repertoire was profiled, and TCRdb retains in-frame clones only, with some absent. Among 100,000 to 150,000 clones, around 85% were seen once, and the ten largest hold roughly 3.5%. The source was PBMCs, collected around atezolizumab (anti-PD-L1) treatment. Receptors originate from a man aged 50 to 59 with urothelial cancer.

The chain is built from TRBV14 and TRBJ1-6, with D possibly TRBD1 on 5 matching bases. Germline-derived CDR1 and CDR2 are SGHDN and FVKESK. V lost 0 bases to trimming and J lost 13 bases, with 22 bases between them. This CDR3 region has 17 residues. CDR3 nucleotides: TGTGCCAGCAGCCAAGATAGGTTCGGCAGGGCAATAACGCCCCTCCACTTT. It specifies CASSQDRFGRAITPLHF.

The chain joins TRBV5-6 to TRBJ1-5; 10 bases are a match to TRBD1. Germline CDR1 and CDR2: SGHDT and YYEEEE. J was trimmed by 7 bases and V by 3 bases; bases with no gene match: 4. The CDR3 is 14 residues long. CDR3 loop: CASSWGTGAQPQHF. In nucleotides, the CDR3 is TGTGCCAGCAGCTGGGGGACAGGGGCCCAGCCCCAGCATTTT.

In this sample, this clone turned up a few times. This chain uses TRBV30 with TRBJ1-1; tentatively, D is TRBD1 (6 bases). The CDR3 spans 13 residues. The germline V gene encodes CDR1 GTSNPN and CDR2 SVGIG (reference sequence). The germline V and J ends were trimmed by 5 bases and 0 bases, with 10 bases remaining between them. Here the CDR3 DNA reads TGTGCCTGGGGCCGGACAGTGAACACTGAAGCTTTCTTT. Encoded protein: CAWGRTVNTEAFF.

The V gene is TRBV28, the J gene TRBJ1-5; D is uncertain. V was pared by 2 bases and J by 0 bases, with 20 bases between. Germline V gene sequence: CDR1 MDHEN, CDR2 SYDVKM. This CDR3 comprises 19 residues. The CDR3 is CASSLRSLALPYSNQPQHF. In DNA form, the CDR3 reads TGTGCCAGCAGTTTACGGTCGCTAGCGCTGCCTTATAGCAATCAGCCCCAGCATTTT. Variable domain in full (rest from reference TRBV28 and TRBJ1-5): DVKVTQSSRYLVKRTGEKVFLECVQDMDHENMFWYRQDPGLGLRLIYFSYDVKMKEKGDIPEGYSVSREKKERFSLILESASTNQTSMYLCASSLRSLALPYSNQPQHFGDGTRLSIL.

The chain joins TRBV11-2 to TRBJ1-3; 7 bases map to TRBD1. CDR1 is SGHAT, CDR2 FQNNGV, per germline. V gave up 4 bases and J gave up 2 bases; unmatched junction bases: 2. The CDR3 is made up of 14 amino acids. The CDR3 here is CASSSDRAGNTIYF. In DNA form, the CDR3 reads TGTGCCAGCAGCTCCGACAGGGCTGGAAACACCATATATTTT.

Turning to this clone: In the same sample, other DNA sequences code for this CDR3. This rearrangement joins TRBV5-6 to TRBJ2-7; 9 bases are a match to TRBD1. Germline values: CDR1 SGHDT, CDR2 YYEEEE. The length of the CDR3 is 14 residues. The ends lost 1 base at V and 10 bases at J; junction bases unmatched: 9. DNA of the CDR3: TGTGCCAGCAGCTTGCGTGGGACAGGGCGCGAACAGTACTTC. This encodes CASSLRGTGREQYF.

CDR3 nucleotide sequence: TGTGCCAGCAGTTTATCCCCTCTCGGGACCCAGTACTTC. Translated: CASSLSPLGTQYF. The chain carries TRBV28 and TRBJ2-5, with unresolved D. V dropped 1 base and J dropped 7 bases, with 10 bases sitting between them. Germline V gene data show CDR1 as MDHEN and CDR2 as SYDVKM. The CDR3 is made up of 13 amino acids.

The genes are TRBV30 and TRBJ1-2; 8 nucleotides line up with TRBD1. Trimming took 4 bases from V and 5 from J; bases not matched to a gene: 6. CDR1 is GTSNPN and CDR2 is SVGIG in the germline V gene (reference sequence). The CDR3 extends over 13 amino acids. The CDR3 bases are TGTGCCTGGACAGGGGGCGCCGGATATGGCTACACCTTC. Encoded protein: CAWTGGAGYGYTF.

The genes are TRBV10-1 and TRBJ2-7; 13 nucleotides line up with TRBD2. This CDR3 comprises 16 residues. J was trimmed by 2 bases and V by 10 bases; bases with no gene match: 11. CDR1 is WNHNN and CDR2 is SYGVQD in the germline V gene (reference sequence). Here the CDR3 DNA reads TGCGCCACCGGGGGACTAGCGGGATTTGAGACCTACGAGCAGTACTTC. Translation gives CATGGLAGFETYEQYF.

V and J are TRBV4-2 and TRBJ1-1; D gene unclear. Germline loops: CDR1 LGHNA, CDR2 YNFKEQ. The CDR3 contains 13 residues. Deletions cut 4 bases from V and 1 base from J, with 7 bases between. The CDR3 DNA follows: TGTGCCAGCAGCCCGAGGGCGAACACTGAAGCTTTCTTT. It is translated as CASSPRANTEAFF.

The gene calls are TRBV21-1 and TRBJ2-7; no check of the table's D call, TRBD2, against the DNA was made. TRBV21-1 is a listed pseudogene. CDR3 size: 16 residues. CDR3 in amino acids: CASSNAREHSSYEQYF. CDR3 sequence (DNA): TGTGCCAGCAGCAATGCACGGGAACACAGCTCCTACGAGCAGTACTTC.

CDR3 DNA: TGCGCCAGCACCCAGGGGGCCGACAGGAAAGCTTTCTTT. This encodes CASTQGADRKAFF. The chain is built from TRBV10-2 and TRBJ1-1, with TRBD1 matching 8 bases. Germline V gene data show CDR1 as WSHSY and CDR2 as SAAADI. This CDR3 is built from 13 residues. With 7 bases clipped from V and 9 bases from J, the junction kept 10 bases outside the gene matches.

V and J are TRBV4-2 and TRBJ2-1; 15 bases align to TRBD2. Germline CDR1 LGHNA, CDR2 YNFKEQ. This CDR3 has 17 amino acids. Trimming removed 4 bases from V and 9 bases from J; junction bases left unmatched: 10. CDR3: CASSRYEGLAGGLEQFF. CDR3 bases: TGTGCCAGCAGCCGGTATGAGGGACTAGCGGGAGGCCTTGAGCAGTTCTTC.

V and J are TRBV28 and TRBJ2-7; TRBD2 matches at 9 bases. V lost 7 bases to trimming and J lost 2 bases; unmatched junction nucleotides: 3. CDR1 is MDHEN, CDR2 SYDVKM, per germline. This CDR3 has 13 residues. CDR3 DNA sequence: TGTGCCAGCATTAGCGGGGGTACCTACGAGCAGTACTTC. Amino acids: CASISGGTYEQYF.

V and J are TRBV11-2 and TRBJ2-7; possible D gene TRBD1, 6 bases. CDR1 SGHAT and CDR2 FQNNGV come from the germline V gene. Trimming left V 5 bases short and J 4 bases short, with 15 bases between. The CDR3 runs to 14 residues. CDR3 sequence (DNA): TGTGCCAGCAGCCTGGCGGCAGGGGTGTACGAGCAGTACTTC. Amino acids: CASSLAAGVYEQYF.

This chain connects TRBV7-6 to TRBJ2-3, with D possibly matching TRBD1 (6 bases). CDR1 and CDR2 (germline): SGHVS, FNYEAQ. The CDR3 length is 17 residues. The V end was cut by 5 bases, the J end by 6 bases, with 24 bases between. CDR3 in DNA: TGTGCCAGCAGCACAACGACAGGCCCAGGGGAATCGGATACGCAGTATTTT. It is translated as CASSTTTGPGESDTQYF.

The CDR3 region is CASSLGSAGVRLNYGYTF. CDR3 nucleotide sequence: TGTGCCAGCAGTTTAGGATCGGCCGGGGTGAGGCTCAACTATGGCTACACCTTC. This rearrangement joins TRBV28 to TRBJ1-2; D is ambiguous. CDR1 and CDR2 from the germline V gene are MDHEN and SYDVKM. Trimming took 2 bases from V and 2 from J, leaving 21 bases between them. The CDR3 totals 18 residues.

The chain links TRBV19 to TRBJ1-4; weak D call: TRBD1 (5 bases). V lost 3 bases and J 3 bases, leaving 14 bases between the germline ends. CDR3 length: 16 residues. Germline V gene data show CDR1 as LNHDA and CDR2 as SQIVND (reference sequence). The CDR3 is CASSILSARANEKLFF. The CDR3 coding sequence is TGTGCCAGTAGTATCTTATCCGCCAGGGCTAATGAAAAACTGTTTTTT.

The chain recombines TRBV5-1 with TRBJ2-5; D remains unclear. Trimming shortened V by 6 bases and J by 1 base, and 10 bases separated the two germline ends. From germline, CDR1 is SGHRS and CDR2 YFSETQ. The CDR3 is made up of 13 amino acids. CDR3 amino acids: CASTQHSQETQYF. CDR3 DNA sequence: TGCGCCAGCACCCAACACAGCCAAGAGACCCAGTACTTC.

J is TRBJ1-5 and V is TRBV30; TRBD1 matches at 11 bases. With V trimmed by 1 base and J by 7 bases, 6 bases remained unmatched. Germline values: CDR1 GTSNPN, CDR2 SVGIG (reference sequence). The CDR3 runs to 15 residues. The CDR3 DNA reads as TGTGCCTGGAGTGGAGGGACAGGGGGAAGCCAGCCCCAGCATTTT. Its translation: CAWSGGTGGSQPQHF.

V is TRBV11-3 and J is TRBJ2-5; TRBD2 aligns across 13 bases. J gave up 5 bases and V 1 base, and 1 base lay outside the gene matches. The CDR3 has 15 residues. The germline V gene has CDR1 SGHNT and CDR2 YENEEA. The CDR3 DNA reads as TGTGCCAGCAGCTTAGGGACTAGCGGGAGTGAGACCCAGTACTTC. As protein: CASSLGTSGSETQYF.